The entry that follows covers one T cell receptor beta chain sequence. The target antigen is unknown. This entry comes from a study of radiotherapy plus CTLA-4 blockade in lung cancer. Whole-study context: Of all patients, 15% to 20% responded objectively and roughly 31% showed disease control.

It was focal radiation plus CTLA-4 blockade with ipilimumab that patients with chemo-refractory metastatic non-small-cell lung cancer received. Regarding the study as a whole: TCR clones from tumors expanded in blood after radiotherapy plus ipilimumab. Together with interferon-beta, which increased in serum after radiation, early dynamic changes in blood T cell clones were reportedly the best predictors of response.

The assay was immunoSEQ multiplex PCR, and TCRdb's table has in-frame clones only and misses some. The table shows approximately 100,000 clones, with more than 70% occurring only once. The CDR3 has 11 residues. V was shortened by 4 bases and J by 7 bases, with 6 bases between the two germline ends. CDR1 SGHTS and CDR2 YDEGEE come from the germline V gene. This clonotype was obtained from a human donor with non-small cell lung cancer that progressed on radiotherapy plus ipilimumab. Some clones in this sample may be carry-over from other donors' samples. The sequences come from peripheral blood, collected from a patient treated with radiotherapy plus ipilimumab. V is TRBV5-8 and J is TRBJ1-5, with no clear D. The CDR3 protein is CASSGRQPQHF. The CDR3 DNA is TGTGCCAGCAGCGGCCGCCAGCCCCAGCATTTT.